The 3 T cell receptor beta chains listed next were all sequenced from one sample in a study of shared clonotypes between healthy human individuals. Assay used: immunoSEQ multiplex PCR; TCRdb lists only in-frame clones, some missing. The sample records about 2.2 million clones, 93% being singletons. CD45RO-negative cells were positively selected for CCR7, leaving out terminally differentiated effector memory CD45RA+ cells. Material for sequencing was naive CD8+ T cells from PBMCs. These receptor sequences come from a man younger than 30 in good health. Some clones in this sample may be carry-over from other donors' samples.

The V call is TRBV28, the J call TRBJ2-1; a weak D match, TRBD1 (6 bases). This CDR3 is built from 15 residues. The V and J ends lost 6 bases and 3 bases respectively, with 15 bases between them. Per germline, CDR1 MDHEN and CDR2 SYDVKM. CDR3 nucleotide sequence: TGTGCCAGCAGGGTAGGGGACAACCACTACAATGAGCAGTTCTTC. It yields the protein CASRVGDNHYNEQFF.

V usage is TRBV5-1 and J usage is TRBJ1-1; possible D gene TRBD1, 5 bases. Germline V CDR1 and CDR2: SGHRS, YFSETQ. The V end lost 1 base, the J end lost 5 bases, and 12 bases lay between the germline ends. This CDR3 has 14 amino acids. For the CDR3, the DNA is TGCGCCAGCAGCTTGTCAGACAGAAAAACTGAAGCTTTCTTT. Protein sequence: CASSLSDRKTEAFF.

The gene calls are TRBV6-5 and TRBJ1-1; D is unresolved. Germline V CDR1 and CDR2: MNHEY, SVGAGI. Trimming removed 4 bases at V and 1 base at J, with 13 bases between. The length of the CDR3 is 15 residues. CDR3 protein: CASSFLMGWNTEAFF. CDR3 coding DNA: TGTGCCAGCAGTTTCCTCATGGGGTGGAACACTGAAGCTTTCTTT.